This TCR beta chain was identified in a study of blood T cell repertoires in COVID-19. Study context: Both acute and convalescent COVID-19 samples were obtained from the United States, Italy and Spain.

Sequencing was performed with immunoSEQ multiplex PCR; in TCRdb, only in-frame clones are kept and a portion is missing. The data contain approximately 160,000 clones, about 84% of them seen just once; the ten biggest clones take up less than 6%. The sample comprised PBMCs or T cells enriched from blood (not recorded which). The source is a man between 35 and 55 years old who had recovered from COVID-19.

This chain's CDR3 is CASSPPEQGGGYGYTF. Here the CDR3 DNA reads TGTGCCAGCTCACCACCGGAGCAGGGAGGGGGTTATGGCTACACCTTC. J is TRBJ1-2 and V is TRBV18, with a tentative D call TRBD1 (6 bases). Germline V gene sequence: CDR1 KGHSH, CDR2 LQKENI. The CDR3 loop spans 16 amino acids. V was pared by 0 bases and J by 5 bases, with 16 bases between.